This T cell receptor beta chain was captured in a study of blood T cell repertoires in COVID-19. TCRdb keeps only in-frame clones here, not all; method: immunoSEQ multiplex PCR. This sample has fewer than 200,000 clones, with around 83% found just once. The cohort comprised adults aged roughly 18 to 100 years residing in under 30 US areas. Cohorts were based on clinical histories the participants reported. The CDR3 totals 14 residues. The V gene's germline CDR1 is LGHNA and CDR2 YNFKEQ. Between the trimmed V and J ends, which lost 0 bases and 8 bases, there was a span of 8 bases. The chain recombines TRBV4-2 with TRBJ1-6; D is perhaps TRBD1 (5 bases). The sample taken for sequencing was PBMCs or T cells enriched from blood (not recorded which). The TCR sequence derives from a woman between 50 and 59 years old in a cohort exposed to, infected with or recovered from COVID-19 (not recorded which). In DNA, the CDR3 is TGTGCCAGCAGCCAAGATCTCAGGGATTCACCCCTCCACTTT. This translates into CASSQDLRDSPLHF.